This note documents a single TCR beta chain sequence. Generated by immunoSEQ multiplex PCR, the TCRdb table keeps only in-frame clones and is missing some. The sample contains some 130,000 clones, 89% of which appear only once. This sample is drawn from a study of T cell responses to AZD1222 COVID-19 vaccine. The length of the CDR3 is 14 residues. Germline assignment: CDR1 LGHDT and CDR2 YNNKEL (reference sequence). Trimming took off 1 base at V and 4 bases at J, with 10 bases between the two ends. This clonotype originated in an adult who received the AZD1222 COVID-19 vaccine. This specimen was peripheral blood, taken 28 days after the second AZD1222 dose. This chain joins TRBV3-1 (or the pseudogene TRBV3-2) and TRBJ1-1; D perhaps matches TRBD1 (5 bases). The CDR3 is CASSQGGAGTEAFF. The DNA for the CDR3 is TGTGCCAGCAGCCAAGGAGGGGCGGGCACTGAAGCTTTCTTT.